A single sample gave rise to the 24 T cell receptor beta chains below, sequenced in a study of CD8 T cells in Susac syndrome. The authors reverse transcribed about 0.5 to 1 ug RNA with random hexamers. TCRdb analysed the immunoSEQ multiplex PCR reads with MiXCR anew, one entry per CDR3 protein. The sample comprises around 200,000 distinct CDR3 sequences, around 95% of which are singletons, and around 0.093% rests with the top ten. The sample taken for sequencing was CD4+ T cells from PBMCs. The receptors stem from a human donor in good health.

This chain joins TRBV3-1 and TRBJ2-7, with 13 nucleotides matching TRBD2. With V trimmed by 4 bases and J by 1 base, 4 bases remained unmatched. CDR1 LGHDT and CDR2 YNNKEL come from the germline V gene (reference sequence). CDR3 size: 16 residues. CDR3 DNA sequence: TGTGCCAGCAGCCGCCGACTAGCGGGGGGATCCTACGAGCAGTACTTC. Its protein product is CASSRRLAGGSYEQYF.

The chain combines TRBV29-1 with TRBJ1-1; D is undetermined. Germline CDR1 and CDR2: SQVTM and ANQGSEA. V lost 0 bases to trimming and J lost 0 bases, with 5 bases between them. This CDR3 has 13 amino acids. The CDR3 bases are TGCAGCGTTGAAGACGAGCTGAACACTGAAGCTTTCTTT. As protein: CSVEDELNTEAFF.

The chain couples TRBV7-9 to TRBJ1-1, with D maybe TRBD1 (6 bases). The V and J ends lost 2 bases and 1 base respectively, with 8 bases between them. The CDR3 runs 14 residues. The V gene's germline CDR1 is SEHNR and CDR2 FQNEAQ (reference sequence). CDR3 amino acids: CASSLLDRNTEAFF. DNA of the CDR3: TGTGCCAGCAGCTTATTGGACAGGAACACTGAAGCTTTCTTT.

The chain employs TRBV24-1 and TRBJ2-5; a possible D gene is TRBD2 (5 bases). This CDR3 is 16 amino acids long. CDR1 and CDR2 (germline): KGHDR, SFDVKD. V lost 0 bases to trimming and J lost 5 bases, with 15 bases between them. CDR3 coding DNA: TGTGCCACCAGTGATTTGGGGAGCGGTTCGACCGAGACCCAGTACTTC. This gives the protein CATSDLGSGSTETQYF.

V usage is TRBV30 and J usage is TRBJ1-1; D remains ambiguous. Trimming cost V 2 bases and J 4 bases, with 2 bases left between them. In germline, CDR1 is GTSNPN, CDR2 SVGIG (reference sequence). CDR3 size: 10 residues. The CDR3, as DNA: TGTGCCTGGAGTCGCACTGAAGCTTTCTTT. It encodes CAWSRTEAFF.

As regards this clonotype: At one end, the junction sequence differs from germline, possibly due to a read error. The chain uses TRBV29-1 and TRBJ1-3; D possibly corresponds to TRBD1 (5 bases). CDR1 is SQVTM, CDR2 ANQGSEA, per germline. This CDR3 has 12 amino acids. CDR3 residues: CSVTTGGSTIYF. For the CDR3, the DNA is TGCAGCGTAACTACAGGTGGAAGCACCATATATTTT.

The chain combines TRBV7-2 with TRBJ2-3; D not certain. Germline CDR1 SGHTA, CDR2 FQGNSA. This CDR3 spans 13 amino acids. V was trimmed by 2 bases and J by 4 bases, leaving 7 bases between them. Written as DNA, the CDR3 is TGTGCCAGCAGCTTAATAGGGCCAGATACGCAGTATTTT. Translated: CASSLIGPDTQYF.

The chain carries TRBV28 and TRBJ1-2; tentatively, D is TRBD1 (5 bases). CDR1 MDHEN and CDR2 SYDVKM come from the germline V gene. Deletions cut 6 bases from V and 8 bases from J, with 16 bases between. The CDR3 is made up of 13 amino acids. The CDR3 nucleotides read TGTGCCAGCAGAGGGGACGGAATTGTGGGCTACACCTTC. Translation: CASRGDGIVGYTF.

The V call is TRBV4-1, the J call TRBJ2-4; D is ambiguous. V shed 1 base and J shed 2 bases, with 12 bases lying between them. Germline V gene sequence: CDR1 MGHRA, CDR2 YSYEKL. The CDR3 is made up of 16 amino acids. CDR3 region: CASSQGSWVPKNIQYF. As DNA, the CDR3 is TGCGCCAGCAGCCAAGGGTCGTGGGTACCCAAAAACATTCAGTACTTC.

This chain uses TRBV18 with TRBJ1-1, with D tentatively TRBD1 (6 bases). CDR3 length: 13 amino acids. V lost 4 bases, J lost 3 bases, and 9 bases lay in between. Germline lookup yields CDR1 KGHSH and CDR2 LQKENI. CDR3 bases: TGTGCCAGCTCACAAGCAGGGGACACTGAAGCTTTCTTT. This sequence encodes CASSQAGDTEAFF.

The chain couples TRBV9 to TRBJ2-1, with 10 nucleotides matching TRBD2. The germline V gene encodes CDR1 SGDLS and CDR2 YYNGEE. Trimming took 4 bases from V and 9 from J; bases not matched to a gene: 16. CDR3 length equals 17 residues. CDR3 bases: TGTGCCAGCAGCATTACAGGGTGGGTAGCGGGAGGCGCTGAGCAGTTCTTC. The encoded protein is CASSITGWVAGGAEQFF.

The rearrangement links TRBV5-1 to TRBJ2-1; D is uncertain. V lost 1 base and J lost 5, with 4 bases in between. CDR3 length equals 12 residues. Germline lookup yields CDR1 SGHRS and CDR2 YFSETQ. This CDR3 reads CASSLYDNEQFF. The CDR3 DNA is TGCGCCAGCAGCTTGTATGACAATGAGCAGTTCTTC.

The chain carries TRBV12-3 or TRBV12-4 and TRBJ1-5; 8 nucleotides align to TRBD1. The junction had 6 bases not matched to a gene; V was cut back by 6 bases and J by 5 bases. The CDR3 runs to 14 residues. CDR3 sequence (DNA): TGTGCCAGCAGGACACAGGGGGAGCATCAGCCCCAGCATTTT. Encoded protein: CASRTQGEHQPQHF.

The chain joins TRBV28 to TRBJ2-7, with a possible D match to TRBD2 (6 bases). V gave up 6 bases and J gave up 5 bases, with 17 bases separating them. Looked up from germline, CDR1 is MDHEN and CDR2 is SYDVKM. There are 14 residues in the CDR3. The CDR3 region has the DNA TGTGCCAGCAGATCCGGGGGTCCGGGGAACGAGCAGTACGTC. Encoded protein: CASRSGGPGNEQYV.

The V call is TRBV5-6, the J call TRBJ2-3, with 9 bases fitting TRBD2. The ends lost 0 bases at V and 2 bases at J; junction bases unmatched: 7. This CDR3 contains 17 residues. Germline V gene lookup returns CDR1 SGHDT and CDR2 YYEEEE. CDR3 sequence (DNA): TGTGCCAGCAGCTTGGAGGTTCTAGCGGGGACCACAGATACGCAGTATTTT. Translating gives CASSLEVLAGTTDTQYF.

The rearrangement joins TRBV9 to TRBJ2-1; 14 positions agree with TRBD2. The J segment lost 14 bases and the V segment lost 0 bases, leaving 10 bases of the junction unmatched. The CDR3 length is 16 residues. CDR1 and CDR2 (germline): SGDLS, YYNGEE. The DNA for the CDR3 is TGTGCCAGCAGCGTAGGAGGCGGACTAGCGGGGGGTGCCGAGTTCTTC. This translates into CASSVGGGLAGGAEFF. Full variable domain (remainder filled in from reference TRBV9 and TRBJ2-1): DSGVTQTPKHLITATGQRVTLRCSPRSGDLSVYWYQQSLDQGLQFLIQYYNGEERAKGNILERFSAQQFPDLHSELNLSSLELGDSALYFCASSVGGGLAGGAEFFGPGTRLTVL.

The CDR3: CASSAGGDTQYF. The CDR3 bases are TGTGCCAGCAGTGCCGGTGGGGATACGCAGTATTTT. The chain links TRBV12-3 or TRBV12-4 to TRBJ2-3; D unresolved. The CDR3 is made up of 12 amino acids. The ends were cut back, 5 bases at V and 6 bases at J, with 9 bases in the middle.

The rearrangement uses TRBV20-1 and TRBJ2-1; perhaps D is TRBD1 or TRBD2 (5 bases each). The V end was cut by 8 bases, the J end by 7 bases, with 15 bases between. The V gene's germline CDR1 is DFQATT and CDR2 SNEGSKA (reference sequence). This CDR3 has 12 amino acids. The CDR3 DNA is TGCAGTACGCCGGGACCACCGAATGAGCAGTTCTTC. The encoded protein is CSTPGPPNEQFF.

The chain couples TRBV6-2 or TRBV6-3 to TRBJ2-5; unclear D gene. The CDR3 sequence is 14 residues long. Trimming shortened V by 6 bases and J by 5 bases, and 16 bases separated the two germline ends. CDR1 and CDR2 (germline): MNHEY, SVGEGT. CDR3 protein: CASSYDSSRETQYF. In nucleotides, the CDR3 is TGTGCCAGCAGCTATGACTCGTCCCGGGAGACCCAGTACTTC.

This rearrangement joins TRBV23-1 to TRBJ1-1, with 8 bases identical to TRBD1. TRBV23-1 is classed as an ORF, of uncertain function. The CDR3 runs to 13 residues. Trimming cost V 10 bases and J 2 bases; bases outside gene matches: 6. CDR3 loop: CANRTGSNTEAFF. For the CDR3, the DNA is TGCGCCAACAGGACAGGGTCAAACACTGAAGCTTTCTTT.

V usage is TRBV12-3 or TRBV12-4 and J usage is TRBJ2-1; D not certain. CDR3 length: 8 amino acids. V lost 8 bases and J 10 bases, leaving 3 bases between the germline ends. The CDR3 DNA sequence: TGTGCCAGCGACGAGCAGTTCTTC. It yields the protein CASDEQFF.

The chain employs TRBV7-9 and TRBJ1-4; 7 bases fit TRBD1. Germline CDR1 SEHNR, CDR2 FQNEAQ (reference sequence). With V trimmed by 3 bases and J by 5 bases, 6 bases remained unmatched. The CDR3 has 15 amino acids. The CDR3 loop is CASSFLQGQNEKLFF. The CDR3 DNA sequence: TGTGCCAGCAGCTTCCTACAGGGACAGAATGAAAAACTGTTTTTT. The variable domain in full, completed from reference TRBV7-9 and TRBJ1-4, reads DTGVSQNPRHKITKRGQNVTFRCDPISEHNRLYWYRQTLGQGPEFLTYFQNEAQLEKSRLLSDRFSAERPKGSFSTLEIQRTEQGDSAMYLCASSFLQGQNEKLFFGSGTQLSVL.

The chain carries TRBV12-3 or TRBV12-4 and TRBJ2-3; 10 bases match TRBD2. The CDR3 sequence is 15 residues long. Trimming cost V 6 bases and J 3 bases; bases outside gene matches: 6. The CDR3 sequence is CASSATSGVTDTQYF. The CDR3 region has the DNA TGTGCCAGCAGCGCTACTAGCGGGGTGACAGATACGCAGTATTTT.

J is TRBJ2-7 and V is TRBV12-3 or TRBV12-4; 10 nucleotides line up with TRBD2. The CDR3 consists of 14 residues. The V and J ends lost 5 bases and 7 bases, in that order; junction bases with no gene match: 8. The CDR3 spells CASSRLAGLGEQYV. The DNA for the CDR3 is TGTGCCAGCAGTCGACTAGCGGGCTTAGGAGAGCAGTACGTC.